A single sample is the source of the 20 T cell receptor beta chains below, sequenced in a study of blood T cell repertoires in COVID-19. Profiled with immunoSEQ multiplex PCR; TCRdb holds only in-frame clones, not every one. The sample carries fewer than 150,000 clones, 60% to 85% recorded once. What was sequenced was peripheral blood. The receptor source for this set is a human donor with acute or convalescent COVID-19. The donor label of this sample is uncertain.

This chain links TRBV5-4 with TRBJ2-6; 15 bases are shared with TRBD2. Trimming removed 5 bases from V and 1 base from J; junction bases left unmatched: 7. The CDR3 contains 19 residues. CDR1 SGHNT and CDR2 YYREEE come from the germline V gene (reference sequence). CDR3 amino acids: CASSYGLAGGPSGANVLTF. CDR3 sequence (DNA): TGTGCCAGCAGTTACGGACTAGCGGGGGGGCCTTCTGGGGCCAACGTCCTGACTTTC. Full variable domain (outside the CDR3, taken from reference TRBV5-4 and TRBJ2-6): ETGVTQSPTHLIKTRGQQVTLRCSSQSGHNTVSWYQQALGQGPQFIFQYYREEENGRGNFPPRFSGLQFPNYSSELNVNALELDDSALYLCASSYGLAGGPSGANVLTFGAGSRLTVL.

V is TRBV2 and J is TRBJ1-1; D not certain. The V end was cut by 6 bases, the J end by 0 bases, with 14 bases between. CDR1 is SNHLY and CDR2 is FYNNEI in the germline V gene. This CDR3 region has 15 residues. The CDR3 is CASSRDQILNTEAFF. CDR3 DNA: TGTGCCAGCAGCCGGGATCAGATATTGAACACTGAAGCTTTCTTT.

Regarding this clone: A read error may account for a junction end that differs from germline. The genes are TRBV3-1 (or the pseudogene TRBV3-2) and TRBJ1-6; D possibly corresponds to TRBD1 (5 bases). CDR3 size: 17 residues. Germline CDR1 reads LGHDT; CDR2 reads YNNKEL (reference sequence). The CDR3 DNA follows: TGTGCCAGCAGTCAAGCCGCAGGGTTCTCCTATAATTCACCCCTCCACTTT. It encodes CASSQAAGFSYNSPLHF.

This chain links TRBV5-1 with TRBJ2-3; 15 positions match TRBD2. Germline lookup yields CDR1 SGHRS and CDR2 YFSETQ. The CDR3 consists of 15 residues. The junction had 0 bases not matched to a gene; V was cut back by 3 bases and J by 4 bases. The CDR3 nucleotides read TGCGCCAGCAGCTGGACTAGCGGGGGGGCAGATACGCAGTATTTT. The encoded protein is CASSWTSGGADTQYF.

This clone was recorded only once. The chain uses TRBV6-4 and TRBJ1-2; TRBD1 matches 7 bases. J lost 6 bases, V lost 8 bases, and 3 bases had no gene match. Germline CDR1 reads MRHNA; CDR2 reads SNTAGT. The CDR3 spans 11 residues. CDR3 coding DNA: TGTGCCAGCCCCAGGGGGGATGGCTACACCTTC. Amino acids: CASPRGDGYTF.

V is TRBV2 and J is TRBJ1-4, with 9 nucleotides matching TRBD1. The CDR3 covers 15 residues. Germline CDR1 SNHLY, CDR2 FYNNEI. Unmatched junction bases numbered 3, after V lost 1 base and J lost 6 bases. Here the CDR3 DNA reads TGTGCCAGCAGTGAAGGGGGGGACAGGGATGAAAAACTGTTTTTT. Translated, it gives CASSEGGDRDEKLFF.

CDR3 DNA sequence: TGTGCCAGCAGCCCCCGAGGTTACTATGGCTACACCTTC. Encoded protein: CASSPRGYYGYTF. This chain joins TRBV9 and TRBJ1-2; D is ambiguous. Trimming pared 4 bases from V and 3 bases from J, leaving 10 bases between. This CDR3 is built from 13 residues. CDR1 is SGDLS and CDR2 is YYNGEE in the germline V gene.

This chain joins TRBV7-9 and TRBJ1-2; D possibly corresponds to TRBD1 (5 bases). Per germline, CDR1 SEHNR and CDR2 FQNEAQ (reference sequence). This CDR3 region has 15 residues. V was pared by 0 bases and J by 3 bases, with 11 bases between. CDR3 bases: TGTGCCAGCAGCTTAGCAGGGGCGAGATACTATGGCTACACCTTC. This codes for CASSLAGARYYGYTF.

The chain's CDR3 is CSANYLGGYTF. The CDR3 nucleotides read TGCAGCGCAAACTATCTTGGGGGCTACACCTTC. V usage is TRBV29-1 and J usage is TRBJ1-2; D is uncertain. This CDR3 comprises 11 residues. Trimming took 7 bases from V and 8 from J, leaving 14 bases between them. Germline-derived CDR1 and CDR2 are SQVTM and ANQGSEA.

About this clone: The sample holds other DNA sequences that translate to the same CDR3. This chain links TRBV24-1 with TRBJ2-3; weak D call: TRBD2 (6 bases). This CDR3 contains 15 residues. V was trimmed by 1 base and J by 1 base, leaving 8 bases between them. The germline gives CDR1 KGHDR, CDR2 SFDVKD. CDR3 sequence (DNA): TGTGCCACCAGTGATTTCGGGGGAGGCACAGATACGCAGTATTTT. Residues: CATSDFGGGTDTQYF.

This rearrangement joins TRBV28 to TRBJ1-2; 12 nucleotides align to TRBD1. CDR3 size: 15 residues. V shed 2 bases, J shed 6 bases, and the junction held 4 bases outside the gene matches. In germline, CDR1 is MDHEN, CDR2 SYDVKM. CDR3 coding DNA: TGTGCCAGCAGTTTAGGGACAGGGGGCAGGAATGGCTACACCTTC. Its protein product is CASSLGTGGRNGYTF.

This clone was counted once. The chain carries TRBV14 and TRBJ1-1, with D uncertain. CDR1 SGHDN and CDR2 FVKESK come from the germline V gene. CDR3 size: 13 residues. The V end was cut by 6 bases, the J end by 1 base, with 9 bases between. The CDR3 is CASSLSRNTEAFF. The CDR3 bases are TGTGCCAGCAGTCTTTCGCGGAACACTGAAGCTTTCTTT.

This sequence joins TRBV9 and TRBJ1-6; D is perhaps TRBD1 (5 bases). V was cut by 4 bases and J by 7 bases, with 15 bases left in between. CDR1 is SGDLS, CDR2 YYNGEE, per germline. This CDR3 region has 15 residues. CDR3 region: CASSLQGSENSPLHF. CDR3 DNA: TGTGCCAGCAGCCTGCAGGGATCCGAGAATTCACCCCTCCACTTT.

This rearrangement joins TRBV9 to TRBJ2-1; 11 bases map to TRBD2. This CDR3 comprises 15 residues. Trimming at V came to 3 bases and at J to 6 bases, leaving 5 bases not matched to a gene. Looked up from germline, CDR1 is SGDLS and CDR2 is YYNGEE. For the CDR3, the DNA is TGTGCCAGCAGCGCAGTAGCGGGGGGGGGCAATGAGCAGTTCTTC. This sequence encodes CASSAVAGGGNEQFF.

This chain uses TRBV6-5 with TRBJ1-2; no clear D. The V gene's germline CDR1 is MNHEY and CDR2 SVGAGI. This CDR3 is built from 13 residues. Trimming shortened V by 5 bases and J by 4 bases, and 11 bases separated the two germline ends. CDR3 protein: CASSHRDGYGYTF. The CDR3 DNA sequence: TGTGCCAGCAGTCACAGAGACGGCTATGGCTACACCTTC.

This clone showed up just once. This chain's CDR3 is CASSLADTDRSTDTQYF. The CDR3, as DNA: TGTGCCAGCAGCTTAGCGGACACGGACCGTAGCACAGATACGCAGTATTTT. The chain employs TRBV7-9 and TRBJ2-3, with D perhaps TRBD1 (5 bases). From germline, CDR1 is SEHNR and CDR2 FQNEAQ (reference sequence). The V end was cut by 0 bases, the J end by 0 bases, with 13 bases between. The CDR3 contains 17 residues.

The chain couples TRBV6-6 to TRBJ2-1; 10 bases align to TRBD1. CDR3 length: 15 residues. Per the germline V gene, CDR1 is MNHNY and CDR2 is SVGAGI (reference sequence). The V and J ends lost 6 bases and 3 bases, in that order; junction bases with no gene match: 5. The CDR3: CASSTTGGLYNEQFF. Here the CDR3 DNA reads TGTGCCAGCAGCACGACAGGGGGCCTCTACAATGAGCAGTTCTTC.

The chain couples TRBV24-1 to TRBJ2-3, with D perhaps TRBD1 (6 bases). The CDR3 has 15 amino acids. CDR1 and CDR2 from the germline V gene are KGHDR and SFDVKD. V was pared by 4 bases and J by 6 bases, with 16 bases between. This CDR3 is CATSDPDRLGDTQYF. The CDR3 DNA reads TGTGCCACCAGTGACCCGGACAGACTGGGGGATACGCAGTATTTT.

The chain has TRBV6-5 and TRBJ1-2; the D gene is possibly TRBD1 (6 bases). This CDR3 has 15 residues. Germline CDR1 and CDR2: MNHEY and SVGAGI. With 5 bases removed from V and 3 bases from J, the gap between germline ends came to 16 bases. The CDR3: CASSRKTGSYYGYTF. DNA of the CDR3: TGTGCCAGCAGTCGGAAGACAGGTTCTTACTATGGCTACACCTTC.

V usage is TRBV5-8 and J usage is TRBJ2-5, with D hard to call. Trimming shortened V by 2 bases and J by 5 bases, and 16 bases separated the two germline ends. CDR3 length: 15 amino acids. The germline gives CDR1 SGHTS, CDR2 YDEGEE. This chain's CDR3 is CASSLSLGGGETQYF. CDR3 nucleotide sequence: TGTGCCAGCAGCTTAAGTCTAGGTGGTGGCGAGACCCAGTACTTC.